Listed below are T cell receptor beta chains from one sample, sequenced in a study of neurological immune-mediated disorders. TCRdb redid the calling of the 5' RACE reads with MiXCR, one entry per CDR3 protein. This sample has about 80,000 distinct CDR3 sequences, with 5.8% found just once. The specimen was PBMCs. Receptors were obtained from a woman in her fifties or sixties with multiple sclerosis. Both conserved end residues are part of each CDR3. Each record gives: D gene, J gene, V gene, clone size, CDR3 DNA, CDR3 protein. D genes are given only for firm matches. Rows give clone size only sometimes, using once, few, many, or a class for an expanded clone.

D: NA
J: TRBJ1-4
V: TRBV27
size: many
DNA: TGTGCCAGCAGCTCCGGACAAATCCGGGGATATGAAAAACTGTTTTTT
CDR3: CASSSGQIRGYEKLFF

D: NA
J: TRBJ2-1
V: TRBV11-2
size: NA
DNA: TGTGCCAGCAGCTTGCATAGGGACAATGAGCAGTTCTTC
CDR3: CASSLHRDNEQFF

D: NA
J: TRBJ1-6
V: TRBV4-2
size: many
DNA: TGTGCCAGCAGCCGAGACCCAGGGGAAGGGTCACCCCTCCACTTT
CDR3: CASSRDPGEGSPLHF

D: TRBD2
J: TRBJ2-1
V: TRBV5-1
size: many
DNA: TGCGCCAGCAGCACTTGGGCGGGGGGGCAAACCAATGAGCAGTTCTTC
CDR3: CASSTWAGGQTNEQFF

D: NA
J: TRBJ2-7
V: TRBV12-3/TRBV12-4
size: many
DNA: TGTGCCAGCAGTGGACACAGGGGAGGCGAGCAGTACTTC
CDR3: CASSGHRGGEQYF

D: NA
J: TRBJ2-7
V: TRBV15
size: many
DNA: TGTGCCACCAGCAGAGTCAAGGTAGGGGCCGAGCAGTACTTC
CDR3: CATSRVKVGAEQYF

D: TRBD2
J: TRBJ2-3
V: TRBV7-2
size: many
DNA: TGTGCCAGCAGCCTCGCACTAGCGGGGAACACAGATACGCAGTATTTT
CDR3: CASSLALAGNTDTQYF

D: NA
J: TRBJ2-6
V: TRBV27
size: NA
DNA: TGTGCCAGCAGTTTATCGAGGCAGAACAGGGCTGGGGCCAACGTCCTGACTTTC
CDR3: CASSLSRQNRAGANVLTF

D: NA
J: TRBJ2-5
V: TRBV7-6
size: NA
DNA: TGTGCCAGCAGCCCGGACAGAAAAGAGACCCAGTACTTC
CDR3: CASSPDRKETQYF

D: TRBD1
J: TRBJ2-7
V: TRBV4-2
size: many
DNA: TGTGCCAGCAGCCGCGACAGGGGACCTTCCTACGAGCAGTACTTC
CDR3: CASSRDRGPSYEQYF

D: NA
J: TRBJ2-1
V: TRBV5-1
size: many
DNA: TGCGCCAGCAGCTTGGGTAGCCTAGCTAGCTACAATGAGCAGTTCTTC
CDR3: CASSLGSLASYNEQFF

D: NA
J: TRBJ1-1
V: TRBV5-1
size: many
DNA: TGCGCCAGCAGCTTCGAGTTAGGGCTAATCACTGAAGCTTTCTTT
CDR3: CASSFELGLITEAFF

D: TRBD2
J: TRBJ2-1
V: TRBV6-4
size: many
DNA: TGTGCCAGCAGTGACTCATCCGGACTAGCGTTACCCCCCTACAATGAGCAGTTCTTC
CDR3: CASSDSSGLALPPYNEQFF

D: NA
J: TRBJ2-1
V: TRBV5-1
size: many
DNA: TGCGCCAGCAGCTTGGAGACCTACAATGAGCAGTTCTTC
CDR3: CASSLETYNEQFF

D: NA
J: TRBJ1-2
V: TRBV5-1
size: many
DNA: TGCGCCAGCAGCTTGGTAGGCGGGGCGCGAGACTATGGCTACACCTTC
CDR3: CASSLVGGARDYGYTF

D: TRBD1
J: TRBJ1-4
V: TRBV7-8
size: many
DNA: TGTGCCAGCAGCTCACAGGGGGCGCGGTCGGAAAAACTGTTTTTT
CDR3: CASSSQGARSEKLFF

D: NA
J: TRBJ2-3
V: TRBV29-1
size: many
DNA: TGCAGCGCTAAGCAGGGAGCTAGCACAGATACGCAGTATTTT
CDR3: CSAKQGASTDTQYF

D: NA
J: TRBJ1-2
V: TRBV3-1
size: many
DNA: TGTGCCAGCAGCCAAGATAGCGGTGGCTACACCTTC
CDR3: CASSQDSGGYTF

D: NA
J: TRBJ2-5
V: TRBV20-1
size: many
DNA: TGCAGTGCTAGAGGGGGGGGGACAGTTGCTCAAGAGACCCAGTACTTC
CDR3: CSARGGGTVAQETQYF

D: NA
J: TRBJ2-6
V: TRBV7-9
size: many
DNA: TGTGCCAGTGGGGCTACCTCTGGGGCCAACGTCCTGACTTTC
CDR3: CASGATSGANVLTF

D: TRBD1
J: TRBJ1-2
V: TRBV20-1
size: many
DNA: TGCAGTGCTAGATGGGGGGGACAGGGTTACACCTTC
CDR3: CSARWGGQGYTF

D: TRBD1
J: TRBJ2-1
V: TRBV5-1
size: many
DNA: TGCGCCAGCAGGATAATCAGGGGGACCTACAATGAGCAGTTCTTC
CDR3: CASRIIRGTYNEQFF

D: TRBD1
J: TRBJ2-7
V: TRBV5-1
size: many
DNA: TGCGCCAGCAGCTTGGCCTCCGGGACAGGGACCTACGAGCAGTACTTC
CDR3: CASSLASGTGTYEQYF

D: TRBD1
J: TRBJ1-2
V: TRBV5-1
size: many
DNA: TGCGCCAGCAGCTTGGCGGGACAGTCTCAGAACTATGGCTACACCTTC
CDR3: CASSLAGQSQNYGYTF

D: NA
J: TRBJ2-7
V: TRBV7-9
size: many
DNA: TGTGCCAGCAGCTCGGACCCTCCCAACGAGCAGTACTTC
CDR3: CASSSDPPNEQYF

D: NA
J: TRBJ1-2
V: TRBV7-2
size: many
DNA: TGTGCCAGCAGCTTAACCCCGGAGGAGGGCTACACCTTC
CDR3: CASSLTPEEGYTF

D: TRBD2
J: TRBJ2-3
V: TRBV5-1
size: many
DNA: TGCGCCAGCAGCCCGAACCTAGCGGGAGATACGCAGTATTTT
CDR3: CASSPNLAGDTQYF

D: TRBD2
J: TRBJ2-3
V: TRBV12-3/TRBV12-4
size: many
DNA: TGTGCCAGCAGTTTATACGGGGGGGGGGATACGCAGTATTTT
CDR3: CASSLYGGGDTQYF

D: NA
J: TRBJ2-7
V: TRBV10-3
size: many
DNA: TGTGCCATCAGTGATTTCTACGAGCAGTACTTC
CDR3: CAISDFYEQYF

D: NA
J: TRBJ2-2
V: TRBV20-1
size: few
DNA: TGCAGTGCTAGATATCAGGTAGCGAACACCGGGGAGCTGTTTTTT
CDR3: CSARYQVANTGELFF

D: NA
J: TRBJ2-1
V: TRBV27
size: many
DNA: TGTGCAACAGGCATTGGGTACAATGAGCAGTTCTTC
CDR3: CATGIGYNEQFF